This T cell receptor (beta chain) is from a study of shared clonotypes between healthy human individuals. In germline, CDR1 is LGHNA, CDR2 YSLEER. This CDR3 has 19 residues. The ends lost 0 bases at V and 6 bases at J; junction bases unmatched: 12. Naive-designated CD8 cells lacked CD45RO, were positively enriched for CCR7, and omitted terminally differentiated effector memory CD45RA+ cells. TCRdb's copy holds only in-frame clones and misses some; the assay was immunoSEQ multiplex PCR. Among about 2.2 million clones, around 93% were seen once, and the ten largest hold more than 1.5%. This sequence originates from a man aged 18-30 years in good health. Some clones in this sample may be carry-over from other donors' samples. The chain couples TRBV4-3 to TRBJ2-1, with 12 bases fitting TRBD2. Source material: naive CD8+ T cells from PBMCs. The CDR3 spells CASSQDRWLAGGPGNEQFF. Written as DNA, the CDR3 is TGCGCCAGCAGCCAAGATAGGTGGCTAGCGGGAGGGCCGGGCAATGAGCAGTTCTTC.